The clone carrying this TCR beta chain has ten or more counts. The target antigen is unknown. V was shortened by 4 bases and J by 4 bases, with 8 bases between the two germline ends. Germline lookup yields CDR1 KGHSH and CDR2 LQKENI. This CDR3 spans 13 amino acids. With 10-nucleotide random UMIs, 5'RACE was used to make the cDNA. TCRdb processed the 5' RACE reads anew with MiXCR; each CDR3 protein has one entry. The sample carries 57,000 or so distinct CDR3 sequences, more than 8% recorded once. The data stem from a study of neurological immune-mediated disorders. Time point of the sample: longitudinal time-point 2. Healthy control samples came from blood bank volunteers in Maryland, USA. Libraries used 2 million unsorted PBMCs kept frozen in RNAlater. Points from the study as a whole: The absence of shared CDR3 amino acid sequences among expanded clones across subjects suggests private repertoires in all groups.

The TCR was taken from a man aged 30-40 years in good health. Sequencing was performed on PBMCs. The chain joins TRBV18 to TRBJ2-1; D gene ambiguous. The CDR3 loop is CASSRTEYNEQFF. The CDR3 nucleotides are TGTGCCAGCTCACGGACGGAGTACAATGAGCAGTTCTTC.